Each of the 30 T cell receptor beta chains below was sequenced from the same sample in a study of spatial heterogeneity in lung cancer. Time point given: sample taken at primary tumor resection. Tumor, nontumor lung or frozen PBMC supplied whole RNA, sequenced without sorting. TCRdb re-analysed the 5' RACE reads in MiXCR, keeping a single row per CDR3 protein. The sample lists around 87,000 distinct CDR3 sequences; over 9.5% were seen once. Sequences were derived from PBMCs, sampled at surgery. The receptors originated from a male donor with early-stage non-small cell lung cancer.

This clonotype was detected a few times. The chain links TRBV4-3 to TRBJ2-4; no definite D call. The CDR3 runs 14 residues. V lost 1 base, J lost 9 bases, and 13 bases lay in between. Looked up from germline, CDR1 is LGHNA and CDR2 is YSLEER. CDR3 sequence reads: CASSQGIGWSIQYF. As DNA, the CDR3 is TGCGCCAGCAGCCAAGGAATTGGCTGGAGCATTCAGTACTTC.

The gene calls are TRBV12-3 or TRBV12-4 and TRBJ1-2; no firm D call. CDR3 length: 13 residues. Trimming left V 5 bases short and J 3 bases short, with 10 bases between. The CDR3 here is CASSVREDYGYTF. In DNA, the CDR3 is TGTGCCAGCAGTGTACGGGAAGACTATGGCTACACCTTC.

In this sample, this clonotype turned up many times. The genes are TRBV7-2 and TRBJ1-2, with no clear D. The CDR3 spans 14 residues. V lost 1 base, J lost 4 bases, and 10 bases lay in between. In germline, CDR1 is SGHTA, CDR2 FQGNSA. CDR3 sequence reads: CASSLVVDPYGYTF. The CDR3 DNA is TGTGCCAGCAGCTTAGTTGTGGACCCCTATGGCTACACCTTC.

This clonotype was observed a handful of times. V usage is TRBV10-3 and J usage is TRBJ1-2; D not certain. Trimming cost V 4 bases and J 8 bases, with 11 bases left between them. The CDR3 has 12 residues. Germline loops: CDR1 ENHRY, CDR2 SYGVKD. CDR3 coding DNA: TGTGCCATCAGTGTCGACAAGGCCGGCTACACCTTC. Protein product: CAISVDKAGYTF.

V usage is TRBV5-4 and J usage is TRBJ2-7, with D maybe TRBD2 (5 bases). V shed 3 bases and J shed 3 bases, with 16 bases lying between them. Per the germline V gene, CDR1 is SGHNT and CDR2 is YYREEE (reference sequence). The CDR3 consists of 15 residues. The chain's CDR3 is CASSSEGSVGYEQYF. The CDR3 DNA reads as TGTGCCAGCAGCTCAGAGGGAAGCGTGGGCTACGAGCAGTACTTC.

J is TRBJ2-4 and V is TRBV5-6; a possible D gene is TRBD1 (5 bases). Trimming took 4 bases from V and 0 from J, leaving 8 bases between them. The CDR3 is made up of 14 amino acids. Germline V gene sequence: CDR1 SGHDT, CDR2 YYEEEE. The CDR3 nucleotides are TGTGCCAGCAGCGCCAGGGTAGCCAAAAACATTCAGTACTTC. Translated: CASSARVAKNIQYF.

The chain links TRBV29-1 to TRBJ2-7, with a possible D match to TRBD1 (5 bases). The CDR3 contains 12 residues. The V and J ends lost 7 bases and 2 bases respectively, with 12 bases between them. The germline gives CDR1 SQVTM, CDR2 ANQGSEA. CDR3 DNA sequence: TGCAGCGCCCTGGAACAGGCCTACGAGCAGTACTTC. Translating it yields CSALEQAYEQYF.

This clonotype has just a few counts. CDR3 DNA sequence: TGCAGCGTTCTGGAGGGCGAAAAACTGTTTTTT. Translation: CSVLEGEKLFF. The chain has TRBV29-1 and TRBJ1-4; no firm D call. This CDR3 has 11 residues. Trimming took 5 bases from V and 8 from J, leaving 9 bases between them. Germline V gene sequence: CDR1 SQVTM, CDR2 ANQGSEA.

CDR3 sequence: CASSPLLAMNEQYF. CDR3 bases: TGTGCCAGCAGCCCGCTGCTAGCGATGAACGAGCAGTACTTC. The chain is built from TRBV14 and TRBJ2-7; D is perhaps TRBD2 (6 bases). Germline-derived CDR1 and CDR2 are SGHDN and FVKESK. The CDR3 contains 14 residues. V lost 4 bases to trimming and J lost 5 bases, with 15 bases between them.

The chain's CDR3 is CASSKDRDLYGYTF. The CDR3 DNA sequence: TGTGCCAGCAGCAAAGACAGGGACCTCTATGGCTACACCTTC. The chain joins TRBV7-2 to TRBJ1-2; 7 bases are shared with TRBD1. CDR3 size: 14 residues. Germline CDR1 SGHTA, CDR2 FQGNSA. The V and J ends lost 5 bases and 4 bases, in that order; junction bases with no gene match: 7.

This clonotype has a handful of counts. This chain links TRBV27 with TRBJ1-6, with 7 nucleotides matching TRBD1. Germline-derived CDR1 and CDR2 are MNHEY and SMNVEV (reference sequence). The junction had 4 bases not matched to a gene; V was cut back by 3 bases and J by 8 bases. This CDR3 spans 14 amino acids. The CDR3 protein is CASSFRDSDSPLHF. The CDR3 nucleotides are TGTGCCAGCAGTTTCCGGGACAGCGATTCACCCCTCCACTTT.

This clonotype has a handful of counts. This chain connects TRBV20-1 to TRBJ1-2; D remains ambiguous. V dropped 7 bases and J dropped 2 bases, with 8 bases sitting between them. This CDR3 is 11 amino acids long. Germline CDR1 and CDR2: DFQATT and SNEGSKA (reference sequence). This CDR3 reads CSGGQNYGYTF. CDR3 sequence (DNA): TGCAGTGGGGGTCAGAACTATGGCTACACCTTC.

This clonotype was counted a few times. This sequence joins TRBV6-6 and TRBJ1-2; no clear D. Trimming took 3 bases from V and 2 from J, leaving 10 bases between them. The CDR3 length is 14 residues. Germline assignment: CDR1 MNHNY and CDR2 SVGAGI (reference sequence). For the CDR3, the DNA is TGTGCCAGCAGTTATGACGGCAGAAACTATGGCTACACCTTC. Translating gives CASSYDGRNYGYTF.

This clonotype has ten or more counts. This sequence joins TRBV5-1 and TRBJ2-2, with 8 nucleotides matching TRBD1. With 0 bases clipped from V and 7 bases from J, the junction kept 5 bases outside the gene matches. The length of the CDR3 is 15 residues. The germline V gene has CDR1 SGHRS and CDR2 YFSETQ. The CDR3 reads CASSLAGQGGGELFF. Here the CDR3 DNA reads TGCGCCAGCAGCTTGGCCGGACAGGGCGGCGGGGAGCTGTTTTTT.

This clonotype was counted only a few times. This chain joins TRBV18 and TRBJ2-3; unclear D gene. The V end was cut by 3 bases, the J end by 3 bases, with 7 bases between. This CDR3 spans 13 amino acids. Germline CDR1 KGHSH, CDR2 LQKENI. CDR3 nucleotides: TGTGCCAGCTCACCCCAGGAGACAGATACGCAGTATTTT. Its protein is CASSPQETDTQYF.

A few counts support this clonotype. This sequence joins TRBV20-1 and TRBJ2-3, with TRBD2 as a possible D gene (5 bases). This CDR3 spans 13 amino acids. Trimming pared 3 bases from V and 3 bases from J, leaving 10 bases between. Germline CDR1 is DFQATT and CDR2 is SNEGSKA (reference sequence). This CDR3 reads CSASIRRTDTQYF. CDR3 DNA: TGCAGTGCTAGCATACGGAGGACAGATACGCAGTATTTT.

This clonotype was seen a few times. The chain is built from TRBV12-3 or TRBV12-4 and TRBJ2-7, with D maybe TRBD2 (5 bases). CDR3 length: 12 residues. The V end lost 4 bases, the J end lost 3 bases, and 7 bases lay between the germline ends. In DNA, the CDR3 is TGTGCCAGCAGTTCGACTAACTACGAGCAGTACTTC. Translating it yields CASSSTNYEQYF.

Only a few counts were recorded for this clonotype. This rearrangement joins TRBV2 to TRBJ1-2; D unresolved. The CDR3 length is 13 residues. V was shortened by 3 bases and J by 2 bases, with 7 bases between the two germline ends. Germline-derived CDR1 and CDR2 are SNHLY and FYNNEI. CDR3 sequence (DNA): TGTGCCAGCAGTGAGGGAGAAAACTATGGCTACACCTTC. Its protein product is CASSEGENYGYTF.

This clonotype occurred a few times. The chain uses TRBV7-2 and TRBJ2-7; 14 positions match TRBD2. Germline lookup yields CDR1 SGHTA and CDR2 FQGNSA. V shed 4 bases, J shed 4 bases, and the junction held 6 bases outside the gene matches. The length of the CDR3 is 16 residues. CDR3 amino acids: CASSSDRLAGGYEQYF. For the CDR3, the DNA is TGTGCCAGCAGCTCTGACCGACTAGCGGGAGGGTACGAGCAGTACTTC.

This chain connects TRBV7-3 to TRBJ2-1; tentatively, D is TRBD2 (6 bases). With 2 bases removed from V and 0 bases from J, the gap between germline ends came to 8 bases. Germline lookup yields CDR1 SGHTA and CDR2 FQGTGA. The CDR3 totals 15 residues. The CDR3 sequence is CASSLGTFSYNEQFF. CDR3 DNA sequence: TGTGCCAGCAGCTTAGGGACTTTCTCCTACAATGAGCAGTTCTTC.

The J gene is TRBJ2-7, the V gene TRBV29-1; D gene uncertain. V shed 1 base and J shed 7 bases, with 8 bases lying between them. CDR1 is SQVTM and CDR2 is ANQGSEA in the germline V gene. The CDR3 is 11 residues long. CDR3 amino acids: CSVEGPLEQYF. CDR3 DNA: TGCAGCGTTGAAGGTCCTTTGGAGCAGTACTTC.

This chain uses TRBV12-3 or TRBV12-4 with TRBJ1-2; possibly TRBD1 for D (6 bases). This CDR3 is built from 14 residues. Between the trimmed V and J ends, which lost 3 bases and 10 bases, there was a span of 18 bases. The CDR3 DNA reads as TGTGCCAGCAGTTTTTTGTACAGGGCTTCGGACTACACCTTC. Translation gives CASSFLYRASDYTF.

This clonotype was observed at least ten times. J is TRBJ2-5 and V is TRBV24-1; D call uncertain. The germline CDR1 and CDR2 sequences are KGHDR and SFDVKD. The CDR3 runs 13 residues. V lost 8 bases and J 3 bases, leaving 12 bases between the germline ends. This chain's CDR3 is CATMDGTKETQYF. CDR3 bases: TGTGCCACCATGGACGGAACCAAAGAGACCCAGTACTTC.

This chain joins TRBV10-3 and TRBJ1-2; D uncertain. Between the trimmed V and J ends, which lost 11 bases and 4 bases, there was a span of 11 bases. The length of the CDR3 is 11 residues. CDR1 and CDR2 (germline): ENHRY, SYGVKD. The CDR3 is CAVEARYGYTF. The CDR3 DNA sequence: TGTGCCGTCGAAGCCCGCTATGGCTACACCTTC.

This clonotype turned up a few times. The CDR3 nucleotides are TGTGCCAGCAGCGTAGGTTCGAGTACAGATACGCAGTATTTT. It encodes CASSVGSSTDTQYF. The chain joins TRBV9 to TRBJ2-3, with D hard to call. In germline, CDR1 is SGDLS, CDR2 YYNGEE. CDR3 length: 14 residues. V lost 0 bases and J lost 3, with 8 bases in between.

This clonotype was observed a few times. This rearrangement joins TRBV12-3 or TRBV12-4 to TRBJ1-2, with D maybe TRBD1 (6 bases). Trimming took 6 bases from V and 3 from J, leaving 14 bases between them. This CDR3 has 14 amino acids. This CDR3 is CASRPLSGDYGYTF. CDR3 sequence (DNA): TGTGCCAGCAGGCCTTTATCAGGGGACTATGGCTACACCTTC.

This chain links TRBV7-2 with TRBJ2-2; D is undetermined. Germline loops: CDR1 SGHTA, CDR2 FQGNSA. V lost 5 bases and J lost 6, with 7 bases in between. The CDR3 consists of 12 residues. The CDR3 sequence is CASSIPPGELFF. The CDR3 nucleotides are TGTGCCAGCAGCATTCCACCCGGGGAGCTGTTTTTT. Full variable domain (missing parts from reference TRBV7-2 and TRBJ2-2): GAGVSQSPSNKVTEKGKDVELRCDPISGHTALYWYRQSLGQGLEFLIYFQGNSAPDKSGLPSDRFSAERTGGSVSTLTIQRTQQEDSAVYLCASSIPPGELFFGEGSRLTVL.

The chain couples TRBV7-9 to TRBJ1-4, with D uncertain. V was cut by 5 bases and J by 4 bases, with 14 bases left in between. Per germline, CDR1 SEHNR and CDR2 FQNEAQ (reference sequence). The CDR3 spans 15 residues. The CDR3 spells CASSGEGSLNEKLFF. The CDR3 DNA sequence: TGTGCCAGCAGCGGCGAAGGGAGCCTTAATGAAAAACTGTTTTTT.

This sequence joins TRBV24-1 and TRBJ2-5, with 10 bases identical to TRBD2. Germline CDR1 and CDR2: KGHDR and SFDVKD. The CDR3 runs 14 residues. Germline trimming cut 9 bases from V and 4 bases from J; bases unmatched to any gene: 7. This CDR3 reads CATATPSGGETQYF. Here the CDR3 DNA reads TGTGCCACCGCGACGCCTAGCGGGGGAGAGACCCAGTACTTC.

This clonotype was seen a handful of times. The V and J genes are TRBV25-1 and TRBJ2-1; 12 bases match TRBD2. The length of the CDR3 is 16 residues. Looked up from germline, CDR1 is MGHDK and CDR2 is SYGVNS. The V and J ends lost 6 bases and 6 bases, in that order; junction bases with no gene match: 9. This CDR3 is CASRGLAGGEANEQFF. CDR3 nucleotide sequence: TGTGCCAGCAGAGGGCTAGCGGGAGGGGAGGCCAATGAGCAGTTCTTC.